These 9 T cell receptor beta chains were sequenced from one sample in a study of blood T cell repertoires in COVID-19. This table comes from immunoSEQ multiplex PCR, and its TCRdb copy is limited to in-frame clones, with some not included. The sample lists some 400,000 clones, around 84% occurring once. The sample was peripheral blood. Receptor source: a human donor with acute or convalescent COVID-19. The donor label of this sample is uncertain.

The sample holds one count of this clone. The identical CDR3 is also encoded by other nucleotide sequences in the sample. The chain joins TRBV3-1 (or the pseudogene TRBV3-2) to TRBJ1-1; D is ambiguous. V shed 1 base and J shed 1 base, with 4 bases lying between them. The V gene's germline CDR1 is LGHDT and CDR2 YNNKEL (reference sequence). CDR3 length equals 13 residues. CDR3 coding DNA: TGTGCCAGCAGCCAAGTGAGGAACACTGAAGCTTTCTTT. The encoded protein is CASSQVRNTEAFF.

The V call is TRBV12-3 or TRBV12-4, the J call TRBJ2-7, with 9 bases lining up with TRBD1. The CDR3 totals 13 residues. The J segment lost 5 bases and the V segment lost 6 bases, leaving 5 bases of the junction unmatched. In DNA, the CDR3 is TGTGCCAGCAGGACGACAGGGGGAAACGAGCAGTACTTC. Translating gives CASRTTGGNEQYF.

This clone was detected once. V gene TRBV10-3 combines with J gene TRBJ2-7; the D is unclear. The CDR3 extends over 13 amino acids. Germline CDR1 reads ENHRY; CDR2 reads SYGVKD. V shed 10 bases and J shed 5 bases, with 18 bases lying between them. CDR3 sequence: CATGRLDSNEQYF. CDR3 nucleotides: TGTGCCACCGGCCGACTTGATTCGAACGAGCAGTACTTC.

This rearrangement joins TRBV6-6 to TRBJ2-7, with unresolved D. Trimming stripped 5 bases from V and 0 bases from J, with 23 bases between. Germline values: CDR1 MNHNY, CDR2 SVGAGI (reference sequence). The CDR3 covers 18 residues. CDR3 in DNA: TGTGCCAGCAGTCTCAGCAAAGATCCCCGCCAGGCCTCCTACGAGCAGTACTTC. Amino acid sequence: CASSLSKDPRQASYEQYF.

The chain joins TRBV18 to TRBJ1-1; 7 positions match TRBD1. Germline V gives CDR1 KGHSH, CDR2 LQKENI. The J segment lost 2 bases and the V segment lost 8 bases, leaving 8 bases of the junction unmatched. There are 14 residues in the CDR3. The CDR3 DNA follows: TGTGCCAGCCTTGGGCAGGGGGGAAACACTGAAGCTTTCTTT. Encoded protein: CASLGQGGNTEAFF.

CDR3 bases: TGCGCCAGCAGCTCAGGGGTTGAGCAGTTCTTC. The encoded protein is CASSSGVEQFF. The chain is built from TRBV10-1 and TRBJ2-1; perhaps TRBD1 as D (6 bases). This CDR3 contains 11 residues. Deletions cut 6 bases from V and 9 bases from J, with 9 bases between. The germline V gene encodes CDR1 WNHNN and CDR2 SYGVQD (reference sequence).

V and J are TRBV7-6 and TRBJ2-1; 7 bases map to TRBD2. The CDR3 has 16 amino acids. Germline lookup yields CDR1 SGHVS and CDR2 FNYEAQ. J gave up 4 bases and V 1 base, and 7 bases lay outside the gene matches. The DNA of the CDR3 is TGTGCCAGCAGCTTAGGTACTAGCGCATATTACAATGAGCAGTTCTTC. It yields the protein CASSLGTSAYYNEQFF. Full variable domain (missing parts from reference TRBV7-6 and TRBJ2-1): GAGVSQSPRYKVTKRGQDVALRCDPISGHVSLYWYRQALGQGPEFLTYFNYEAQQDKSGLPNDRFSAERPEGSISTLTIQRTEQRDSAMYRCASSLGTSAYYNEQFFGPGTRLTVL.

The CDR3 coding sequence is TGTGCCAGCAGCCCTGTTGCGGGACGTCGAGGGTCCTACGAGCAGTACTTC. Translating gives CASSPVAGRRGSYEQYF. The chain uses TRBV9 and TRBJ2-7, with a weak D call TRBD2 (6 bases). Germline lookup yields CDR1 SGDLS and CDR2 YYNGEE. This CDR3 has 17 residues. V gave up 4 bases and J gave up 1 base, with 21 bases separating them.

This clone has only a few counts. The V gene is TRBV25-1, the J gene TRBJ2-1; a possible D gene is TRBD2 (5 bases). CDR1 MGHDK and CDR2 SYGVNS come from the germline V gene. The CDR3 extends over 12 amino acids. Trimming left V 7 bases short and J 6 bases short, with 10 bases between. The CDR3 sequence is CASTDRGNEQFF. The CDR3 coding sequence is TGTGCCAGCACCGACCGGGGCAATGAGCAGTTCTTC.